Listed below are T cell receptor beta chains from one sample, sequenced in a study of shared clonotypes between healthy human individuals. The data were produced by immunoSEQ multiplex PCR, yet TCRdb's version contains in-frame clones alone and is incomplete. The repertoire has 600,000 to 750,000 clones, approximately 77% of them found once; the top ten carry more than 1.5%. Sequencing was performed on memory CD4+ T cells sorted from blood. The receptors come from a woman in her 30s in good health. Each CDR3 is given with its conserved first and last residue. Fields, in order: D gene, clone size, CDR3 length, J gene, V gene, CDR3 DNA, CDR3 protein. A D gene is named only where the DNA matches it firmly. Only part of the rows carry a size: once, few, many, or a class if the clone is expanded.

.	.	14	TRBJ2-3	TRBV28	TGTGCCAGCAGTTTATCTTCAAGGGACGGCGCAGGGTATTTT	CASSLSSRDGAGYF
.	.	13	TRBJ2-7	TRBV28	TGTGCCAGCAGTTTCCAGCGCCCGTACGAGCAGTACTTC	CASSFQRPYEQYF
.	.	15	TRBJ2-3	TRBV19	TGTGCCAGTAGTCTGCGCCCGACACCCTCAGATACGCAGTATTTT	CASSLRPTPSDTQYF
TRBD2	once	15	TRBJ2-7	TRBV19	TGTGCCAGTAGTATAGGAGGGACTAGGCAATACGAGCAGTACTTC	CASSIGGTRQYEQYF
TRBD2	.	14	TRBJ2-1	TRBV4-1	TGCGCCAGCAGACGGGAGGAGTCCTACAATGAGCAGTTCTTC	CASRREESYNEQFF
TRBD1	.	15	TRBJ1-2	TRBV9	TGTGCCAGCAGCGTACTGGACAGGGATTACCGAGGCTACACCTTC	CASSVLDRDYRGYTF
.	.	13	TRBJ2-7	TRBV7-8	TGTGCCAGCAGTTTCACCGGGGCCCACGAGCAGTACTTC	CASSFTGAHEQYF
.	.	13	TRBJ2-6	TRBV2	TGTGCGTCCGCGGGCTCTGGGGCCAACGTCCTGACTTTC	CASAGSGANVLTF
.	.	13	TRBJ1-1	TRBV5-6	TGTGCCAGCAGCTTGTCCCTGAACACTGAAGCTTTCTTT	CASSLSLNTEAFF
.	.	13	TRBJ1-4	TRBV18	TGTGCCAGCTCACCCGGGGGTTGGGAAAAACTGTTTTTT	CASSPGGWEKLFF
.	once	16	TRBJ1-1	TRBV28	TGTGCCAGCAGCCTTCCATGGTCTCTGGCGAACACTGAAGCTTTCTTT	CASSLPWSLANTEAFF
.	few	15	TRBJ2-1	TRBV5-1	TGCGCCAGCAGCCAGGACAGTAGTTCCTACAATGAGCAGTTCTTC	CASSQDSSSYNEQFF
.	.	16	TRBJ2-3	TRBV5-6	TGTGCCAGCAGCTTGGCGGCTAGCGCCGGCACAGATACGCAGTATTTT	CASSLAASAGTDTQYF
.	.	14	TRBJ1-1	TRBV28	TGTGCCAGCACCCCGGGACACTGGAACACTGAAGCTTTCTTT	CASTPGHWNTEAFF
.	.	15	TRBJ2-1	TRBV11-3	TGTGCCAGCAGCTTAGGGGCGGCCTCCTACAATGAGCAGTTCTTC	CASSLGAASYNEQFF
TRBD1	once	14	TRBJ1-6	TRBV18	TGTGCCAGCTCACCAGGGACAGTTAATTCACCCCTCCACTTT	CASSPGTVNSPLHF
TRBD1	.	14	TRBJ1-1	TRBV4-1	TGCGCCAGCAGCCGGCAGACAGGGATGGCTGAAGCTTTCTTT	CASSRQTGMAEAFF
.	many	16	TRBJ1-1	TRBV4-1	TGCGCCAGCAGCCAAGTGCGGCCAGGGGAAAGGACTGAAGCTTTCTTT	CASSQVRPGERTEAFF
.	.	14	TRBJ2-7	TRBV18	TGTGCCAGCTCACCCGCAGAGGACTCCTACGAGCAGTACTTC	CASSPAEDSYEQYF
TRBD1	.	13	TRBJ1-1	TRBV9	TGTGCCAGCACGGGACAGGGCAACACTGAAGCTTTCTTT	CASTGQGNTEAFF
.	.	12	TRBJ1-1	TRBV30	TGTGCCTGGAGTCCGAGGGACACTGAAGCTTTCTTT	CAWSPRDTEAFF
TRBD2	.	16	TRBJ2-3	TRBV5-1	TGCGCCAGCAGCTATTCTAGCGGATCTTACACAGATACGCAGTATTTT	CASSYSSGSYTDTQYF
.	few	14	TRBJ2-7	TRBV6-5	TGTGCCAGCAGCCACGGACTCCGCTCCTACGAGCAGTACTTC	CASSHGLRSYEQYF
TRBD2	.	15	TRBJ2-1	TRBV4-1	TGCGCCAGCAGCCCAGGCGGGGGTAGGGGCAATGAGCAGTTCTTC	CASSPGGGRGNEQFF
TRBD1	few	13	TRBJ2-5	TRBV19	TGTGCCAGTAGTCGGGACAGGGGAGAGACCCAGTACTTC	CASSRDRGETQYF
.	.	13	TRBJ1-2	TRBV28	TGTGCCAGCACAGGGTCAAGGTTGCGTGGCTACACCTTC	CASTGSRLRGYTF
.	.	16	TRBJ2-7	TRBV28	TGTGCCAGCAGCTTGGCGAGTGGGGGTAGGTTCTACGAGCAGTACTTC	CASSLASGGRFYEQYF
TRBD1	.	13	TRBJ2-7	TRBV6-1	TGTGCCAGCAGTGAACAGGGGGTTGGCGAGCAGTACTTC	CASSEQGVGEQYF
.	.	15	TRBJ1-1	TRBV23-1	TGCGCCAGCAGTCAGGGGTATGGGATGAACACTGAAGCTTTCTTT	CASSQGYGMNTEAFF
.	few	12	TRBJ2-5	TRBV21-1	TGTGCCAGCAGCAAAGACTGTAGAGGGCAGTACTTC	CASSKDCRGQYF
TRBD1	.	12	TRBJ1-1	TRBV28	TGTGCCAGCAGTCCACCGGACAGGGGAGCTTTCTTT	CASSPPDRGAFF
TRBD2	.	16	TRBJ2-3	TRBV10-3	TGTGCCATCAGCTCACTAGCGGGAGGGGTCACAGATACGCAGTATTTT	CAISSLAGGVTDTQYF